This TCR beta chain derives from a study of shared clonotypes between healthy human individuals. General study results and limits: The authors sampled blood alone, and tissue repertoires likely differ.

On this clone itself: Its antigen is as yet unknown.

V trimming: 5 bases; J trimming: 4 bases; junction bases outside the gene matches: 1. This CDR3 spans 11 amino acids. Germline V gene lookup returns CDR1 GTSNPN and CDR2 SVGIG (reference sequence). Deep-level settings were used for running the assay. The assay was immunoSEQ multiplex PCR, and TCRdb's table has in-frame clones only and misses some. The sample carries some 1,900,000 clones, about 95% recorded once. Positively selected for CCR7, the CD45RO-negative cells used as naive CD8 cells excluded terminally differentiated effector memory CD45RA+ cells. Sequenced material: naive CD8+ T cells sorted from blood. The source is a young man in good health. The rearrangement uses TRBV30 and TRBJ2-5; 7 bases are a match to TRBD2. For the CDR3, the DNA is TGTGCCTGGTCTAGCGGAGAGACCCAGTACTTC. Translated, it gives CAWSSGETQYF.